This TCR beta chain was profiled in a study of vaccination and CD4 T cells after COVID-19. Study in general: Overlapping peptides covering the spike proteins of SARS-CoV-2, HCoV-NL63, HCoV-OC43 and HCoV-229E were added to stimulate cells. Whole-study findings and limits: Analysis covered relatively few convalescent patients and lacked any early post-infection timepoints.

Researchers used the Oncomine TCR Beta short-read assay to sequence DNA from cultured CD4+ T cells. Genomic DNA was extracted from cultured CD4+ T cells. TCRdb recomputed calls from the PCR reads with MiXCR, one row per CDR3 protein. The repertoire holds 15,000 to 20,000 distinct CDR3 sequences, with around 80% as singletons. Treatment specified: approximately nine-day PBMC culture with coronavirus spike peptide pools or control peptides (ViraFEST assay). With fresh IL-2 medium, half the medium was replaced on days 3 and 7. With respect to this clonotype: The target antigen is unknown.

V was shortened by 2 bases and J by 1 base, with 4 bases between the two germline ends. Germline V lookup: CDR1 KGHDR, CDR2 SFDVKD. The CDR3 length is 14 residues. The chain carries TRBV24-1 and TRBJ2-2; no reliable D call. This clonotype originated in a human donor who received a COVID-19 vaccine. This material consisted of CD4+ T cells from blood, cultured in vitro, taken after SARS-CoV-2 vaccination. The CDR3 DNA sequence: TGTGCCACCAGTGATTACATGAACACCGGGGAGCTGTTTTTT. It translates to CATSDYMNTGELFF.